These 29 T cell receptor beta chains were sequenced from one sample in a study of T cells in Graves' hyperthyroidism and ophthalmopathy. TCR beta CDR3 regions were amplified from RNA transcripts. The HTBI primer set drove a first-round RT-PCR of the TCR CDR3. MiXCR, applied by TCRdb to the multiplex PCR reads, yields one record per CDR3 protein. The sample includes hundreds of thousands of distinct CDR3 sequences, 15% to 20% of them seen just once. The sequenced sample was blood. The origin of the receptors is a man aged 35-49 years with Graves' ophthalmopathy.

This clonotype came up many times. The chain uses TRBV11-1 and TRBJ2-5; a possible D gene is TRBD2 (6 bases). Trimming took off 5 bases at V and 2 bases at J, with 12 bases between the two ends. Germline assignment: CDR1 SGHAT and CDR2 FQDESV (reference sequence). The CDR3 is made up of 14 amino acids. The CDR3 loop is CASSPRTKQETQYF. DNA for the CDR3: TGTGCCAGCAGCCCGAGGACTAAACAAGAGACCCAGTACTTC.

The genes are TRBV27 and TRBJ2-3; 13 bases match TRBD2. Germline-derived CDR1 and CDR2 are MNHEY and SMNVEV (reference sequence). The CDR3 contains 15 residues. The J segment lost 5 bases and the V segment lost 8 bases, leaving 7 bases of the junction unmatched. The CDR3 DNA reads TGTGCCAGCTCCTTCCGGACTAGCGGGAGAGATACGCAGTATTTT. It yields the protein CASSFRTSGRDTQYF.

The rearrangement links TRBV20-1 to TRBJ1-1; TRBD1 might be the D (6 bases). Trimming removed 4 bases from V and 6 bases from J, with 15 bases in between. Germline V lookup: CDR1 DFQATT, CDR2 SNEGSKA (reference sequence). The CDR3 contains 13 residues. The CDR3 region has the DNA TGCAGTGCTACGAGGGGGTCGTACGCTGAAGCTTTCTTT. Translating it yields CSATRGSYAEAFF.

The rearrangement joins TRBV2 to TRBJ2-1, with 14 bases lining up with TRBD2. After removal of 7 bases from V and 6 bases from J, the junction contained 11 bases not matched to a gene. Germline V gene sequence: CDR1 SNHLY, CDR2 FYNNEI. The CDR3 totals 17 residues. The CDR3 region has the DNA TGTGCCAGCATGCCGGGACTAGCGGGAGTCGGGGGCAATGAGCAGTTCTTC. Translated, it gives CASMPGLAGVGGNEQFF.

In its sample, this clonotype was seen many times. The rearrangement links TRBV30 to TRBJ2-2; D may correspond to TRBD1 or TRBD2 (6 bases each). CDR3 length: 15 residues. Trimming pared 3 bases from V and 6 bases from J, leaving 17 bases between. Germline V gives CDR1 GTSNPN, CDR2 SVGIG (reference sequence). The CDR3: CAWRGWGAAAGELFF. The CDR3 bases are TGTGCCTGGAGGGGGTGGGGGGCTGCCGCCGGGGAGCTGTTTTTT.

This clonotype occurred many times. This chain connects TRBV30 to TRBJ2-1; 11 bases match TRBD2. The V gene end was trimmed by 2 bases and the J gene end by 7 bases; junction bases not matched to a gene: 4. From germline, CDR1 is GTSNPN and CDR2 SVGIG (reference sequence). This CDR3 is 14 amino acids long. CDR3 nucleotide sequence: TGTGCCTGGAGTTCCGGGACTAGCGGAAATGAGCAGTTCTTC. Amino acids: CAWSSGTSGNEQFF.

The chain uses TRBV5-4 and TRBJ1-1, with a tentative D call TRBD1 (5 bases). The germline V gene has CDR1 SGHNT and CDR2 YYREEE (reference sequence). The V end was cut by 4 bases, the J end by 5 bases, with 12 bases between. The CDR3 is made up of 13 amino acids. CDR3 residues: CASSIRDGTEAFF. The CDR3 nucleotides read TGTGCCAGCAGCATCCGGGACGGAACTGAAGCTTTCTTT.

The chain couples TRBV11-2 to TRBJ2-6; 9 bases fit TRBD1. Trimming took 5 bases from V and 4 from J; bases not matched to a gene: 9. The CDR3 covers 17 residues. Germline assignment: CDR1 SGHAT and CDR2 FQNNGV. CDR3: CASSTRTGAVGANVLTF. The CDR3 DNA is TGTGCCAGCAGCACCCGGACAGGGGCGGTGGGGGCCAACGTCCTGACTTTC. Supplemented by reference TRBV11-2 and TRBJ2-6, the full variable domain reads EAGVAQSPRYKIIEKRQSVAFWCNPISGHATLYWYQQILGQGPKLLIQFQNNGVVDDSQLPKDRFSAERLKGVDSTLKIQPAKLEDSAVYLCASSTRTGAVGANVLTFGAGSRLTVL.

Concerning this clonotype itself: One junction end disagrees with the germline gene, perhaps due to a read error. The chain employs TRBV12-3 or TRBV12-4 and TRBJ2-7, with 7 positions matching TRBD1. This CDR3 has 14 amino acids. CDR3 loop: CASGFGTEPYEQYF. CDR3 DNA sequence: TGTGCCAGCGGTTTTGGGACAGAGCCCTACGAGCAGTACTTC.

The genes are TRBV18 and TRBJ2-1, with 11 positions matching TRBD1. CDR1 and CDR2 (germline): KGHSH, LQKENI. The CDR3 sequence is 16 residues long. V was clipped by 5 bases and J by 3 bases; unmatched bases: 6. The CDR3 loop reads CASSTLGQGGYNEQFF. CDR3 in DNA: TGTGCCAGCTCAACGCTGGGACAGGGGGGCTACAATGAGCAGTTCTTC.

This clonotype showed up many times. The rearrangement uses TRBV7-2 and TRBJ2-1; D is perhaps TRBD2 (5 bases). The CDR3 spans 14 residues. The V and J ends lost 7 bases and 10 bases respectively, with 20 bases between them. The germline V gene encodes CDR1 SGHTA and CDR2 FQGNSA. The chain's CDR3 is CASTAFEATGEQFF. For the CDR3, the DNA is TGTGCCAGCACCGCCTTCGAGGCTACGGGGGAGCAGTTCTTC.

The chain couples TRBV9 to TRBJ1-6, with D tentatively TRBD1 (6 bases). The CDR3 is made up of 18 amino acids. Germline CDR1 SGDLS, CDR2 YYNGEE. Trimming shortened V by 0 bases and J by 7 bases, and 20 bases separated the two germline ends. The chain's CDR3 is CASSVEQGRWLRNSPLHF. The CDR3 DNA sequence: TGTGCCAGCAGCGTAGAACAGGGAAGATGGTTGAGGAATTCACCCCTCCACTTT.

This clonotype was observed at least ten times. The rearrangement links TRBV29-1 to TRBJ1-1; D not certain. CDR1 is SQVTM, CDR2 ANQGSEA, per germline. Trimming removed 4 bases from V and 0 bases from J, with 9 bases in between. This CDR3 contains 13 residues. The CDR3 bases are TGCAGCGTTGCCCGACCCCTGAACACTGAAGCTTTCTTT. The encoded protein is CSVARPLNTEAFF.

This clonotype has a handful of counts. Germline and junction disagree at one end, which may indicate a read error. The chain uses TRBV27 and TRBJ1-4; D unclear. Germline V gives CDR1 MNHEY, CDR2 SMNVEV (reference sequence). CDR3 length: 13 amino acids. CDR3 bases: TGTGCCACCAGTCCTGGCAGGAATGAAAAACTGTTTTTT. The encoded protein is CATSPGRNEKLFF.

This chain joins TRBV20-1 and TRBJ2-7; 8 bases agree with TRBD2. V lost 3 bases to trimming and J lost 6 bases; unmatched junction nucleotides: 10. This CDR3 spans 14 amino acids. Germline loops: CDR1 DFQATT, CDR2 SNEGSKA (reference sequence). The CDR3: CSASKASGSSEQYF. CDR3 DNA sequence: TGCAGTGCTAGTAAGGCTAGCGGGTCCAGCGAGCAGTACTTC.

The rearrangement uses TRBV7-9 and TRBJ2-2, with 7 bases fitting TRBD1. Germline V CDR1 and CDR2: SEHNR, FQNEAQ (reference sequence). This CDR3 is 13 amino acids long. CDR3 nucleotides: TGTGCTACTTACTCAGGGGGCACCGGGGAGCTGTTTTTT. This gives the protein CATYSGGTGELFF.

V gene TRBV2 combines with J gene TRBJ2-7; 15 bases line up with TRBD2. J lost 1 base, V lost 4 bases, and 2 bases had no gene match. The CDR3 consists of 16 residues. Germline values: CDR1 SNHLY, CDR2 FYNNEI. CDR3: CASSGTSGRGSYEQYF. CDR3 sequence (DNA): TGTGCCAGCAGTGGGACTAGCGGGAGGGGTTCCTACGAGCAGTACTTC.

This clonotype occurred many times. The chain employs TRBV28 and TRBJ2-7; TRBD2 aligns across 13 bases. Germline values: CDR1 MDHEN, CDR2 SYDVKM. Trimming removed 6 bases from V and 1 base from J; junction bases left unmatched: 24. The CDR3 has 22 amino acids. The CDR3 loop reads CASSGRRDGRRTSGSRSYEQYF. CDR3 nucleotides: TGTGCCAGCAGCGGACGGAGGGACGGTCGAAGGACTAGCGGGAGCCGTTCCTACGAGCAGTACTTC.

This clonotype was detected ten times or more. The chain has TRBV7-2 and TRBJ2-5; no reliable D call. This CDR3 comprises 15 residues. In germline, CDR1 is SGHTA, CDR2 FQGNSA. The V end was cut by 3 bases, the J end by 3 bases, with 14 bases between. The CDR3 coding sequence is TGTGCCAGCAGCTTTCCCCTATGGAACGAAGAGACCCAGTACTTC. It codes for CASSFPLWNEETQYF.

This clonotype was counted many times. V gene TRBV6-1 combines with J gene TRBJ1-5; 9 bases fit TRBD1. CDR3 length: 15 amino acids. V lost 5 bases and J lost 7; bases outside the gene matches: 9. In germline, CDR1 is MNHNS, CDR2 SASEGT. The DNA for the CDR3 is TGTGCCAGCAGTTACAGGGGGCTTTGGAACCAGCCCCAGCATTTT. Residues: CASSYRGLWNQPQHF.

There are many counts of this clonotype. The chain has TRBV18 and TRBJ2-1, with D possibly being TRBD1 (6 bases). In germline, CDR1 is KGHSH, CDR2 LQKENI. The CDR3 spans 14 residues. Trimming pared 3 bases from V and 6 bases from J, leaving 12 bases between. CDR3 sequence: CASSPTLQGNEQFF. CDR3 nucleotides: TGTGCCAGCTCACCCACTTTACAGGGCAATGAGCAGTTCTTC.

Notes on this clonotype: The junction departs from germline at one end; a sequencing error may be responsible. The rearrangement uses TRBV6-1 and TRBJ2-1; 12 bases map to TRBD1. Germline loops: CDR1 MNHNS, CDR2 SASEGT. The length of the CDR3 is 17 residues. The CDR3 region is CAISESMGQGAKNEQFF. The CDR3 DNA follows: TGTGCCATCAGTGAGTCGATGGGACAGGGGGCGAAAAATGAGCAGTTCTTC.

J is TRBJ2-1 and V is TRBV20-1, with TRBD2 as a possible D gene (6 bases). V was trimmed by 0 bases and J by 3 bases, leaving 15 bases between them. Germline V CDR1 and CDR2: DFQATT, SNEGSKA (reference sequence). The CDR3 length is 16 residues. CDR3 nucleotides: TGCAGTGCTAGAGATCATAGCGGTCTGGTCTACAATGAGCAGTTCTTC. It encodes CSARDHSGLVYNEQFF.

The chain joins TRBV7-8 to TRBJ2-3; 13 bases are shared with TRBD2. Losses at the gene ends were 5 bases for V and 2 bases for J; bases not matched to a gene: 4. Germline CDR1 is SGHVS and CDR2 is FQNEAQ. The CDR3 totals 16 residues. The CDR3, as DNA: TGTGCCAGCAGCGCACTAGCGGGGGGGCTCACAGATACGCAGTATTTT. This gives the protein CASSALAGGLTDTQYF.

The gene calls are TRBV9 and TRBJ1-4; 8 positions agree with TRBD1. The V segment lost 4 bases and the J segment 8 bases; nucleotides outside the gene matches: 10. Germline V lookup: CDR1 SGDLS, CDR2 YYNGEE. This CDR3 has 15 residues. As DNA, the CDR3 is TGTGCCAGCAGCCAAACCGGGACAGGTGGGGAAAAACTGTTTTTT. This codes for CASSQTGTGGEKLFF.

This chain links TRBV7-3 with TRBJ2-5, with 7 positions matching TRBD2. With V trimmed by 3 bases and J by 5 bases, 3 bases remained unmatched. Germline loops: CDR1 SGHTA, CDR2 FQGTGA. The CDR3 spans 13 residues. In DNA form, the CDR3 reads TGTGCCAGCAGCTTGACTAGCTGGGAGACCCAGTACTTC. Its protein product is CASSLTSWETQYF.

The rearrangement joins TRBV7-9 to TRBJ2-1; D uncertain. The CDR3 consists of 14 residues. CDR1 SEHNR and CDR2 FQNEAQ come from the germline V gene (reference sequence). The V and J ends lost 0 bases and 6 bases respectively, with 9 bases between them. The CDR3 loop is CASSLALSANEQFF. CDR3 nucleotides: TGTGCCAGCAGCTTAGCGCTGTCGGCCAATGAGCAGTTCTTC. The full variable domain, completed using reference TRBV7-9 and TRBJ2-1, is DTGVSQNPRHKITKRGQNVTFRCDPISEHNRLYWYRQTLGQGPEFLTYFQNEAQLEKSRLLSDRFSAERPKGSFSTLEIQRTEQGDSAMYLCASSLALSANEQFFGPGTRLTVL.

The chain recombines TRBV12-3 or TRBV12-4 with TRBJ2-1; TRBD2 matches at 12 bases. This CDR3 comprises 16 residues. After removal of 10 bases from V and 12 bases from J, the junction contained 19 bases not matched to a gene. Here the CDR3 reads CATNNARTSGAGGQFF. The CDR3 bases are TGTGCCACCAACAACGCTAGGACTAGCGGGGCTGGGGGGCAGTTCTTC.

This clonotype was counted at least ten times. V usage is TRBV12-3 or TRBV12-4 and J usage is TRBJ2-3; D may be TRBD2 (7 bases). Deletions cut 1 base from V and 2 bases from J, with 10 bases between. The CDR3 runs to 15 residues. The CDR3, as DNA: TGTGCCAGCAGTTTAGTGGGGGGGCCCACAGATACGCAGTATTTT. Translation: CASSLVGGPTDTQYF.